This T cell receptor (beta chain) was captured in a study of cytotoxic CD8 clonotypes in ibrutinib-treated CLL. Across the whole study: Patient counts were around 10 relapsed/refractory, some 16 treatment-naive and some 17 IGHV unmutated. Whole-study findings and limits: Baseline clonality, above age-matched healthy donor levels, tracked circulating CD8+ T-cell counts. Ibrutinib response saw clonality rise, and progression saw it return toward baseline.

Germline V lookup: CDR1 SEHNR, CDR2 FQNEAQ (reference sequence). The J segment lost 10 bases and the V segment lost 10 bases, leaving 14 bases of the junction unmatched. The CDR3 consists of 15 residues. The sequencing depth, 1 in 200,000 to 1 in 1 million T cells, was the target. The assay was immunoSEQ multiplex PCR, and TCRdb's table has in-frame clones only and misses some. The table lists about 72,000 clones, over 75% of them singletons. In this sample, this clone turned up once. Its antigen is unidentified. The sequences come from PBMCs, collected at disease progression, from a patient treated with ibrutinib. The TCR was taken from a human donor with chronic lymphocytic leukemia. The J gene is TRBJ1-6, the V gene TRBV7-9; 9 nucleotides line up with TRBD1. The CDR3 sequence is CATRTNRGPRSPLHF. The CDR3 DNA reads TGTGCCACGAGGACGAACAGGGGGCCTAGGTCACCCCTCCACTTT.